The clone carrying this T cell receptor (beta chain) was found many times. Its matching antigen is unknown. This sample stems from a study of breast tumors, draining lymph nodes, adjacent tissues. Study-wide results and caveats: Data only fit, rather than demonstrated, lymph node origin of most tumor T cells. Most tumor T cells seemingly derive from lymph node, then expand in tumor. Tumors had less TCR diversity than lymph nodes, more than nontumor tissue. Luminal-like breast cancer showed significantly higher tumor–nontumor repertoire similarity than basal-like.

This CDR3 is 14 amino acids long. The trim removed 8 bases at V and 1 base at J, leaving 6 bases unmatched. Germline values: CDR1 LNHDA, CDR2 SQIVND (reference sequence). Axillary draining lymph nodes of breast cancer patients supplied the node samples. TCRdb fed the multiplex PCR reads into MiXCR, producing one record per CDR3 protein. The data show about 300,000 distinct CDR3 sequences, 30% seen once. This chain joins TRBV19 and TRBJ2-3; 7 bases align to TRBD2. The receptor's source is a female donor with breast cancer. Some clones in this sample may be carry-over from other donors' samples. The sequencing input was axillary lymph node tissue. CDR3 region: CASGGEHGTDTQYF. In nucleotides, the CDR3 is TGTGCCAGTGGGGGGGAACATGGCACAGATACGCAGTATTTT.